Listed here is a single T cell receptor (beta chain). The PCR was carried out with 60 Vbeta primers and 13 Jbeta primers. Using immunoSEQ multiplex PCR, the repertoire was profiled, and TCRdb retains in-frame clones only, with some absent. The sample holds under 200,000 clones, 75% to 90% seen once. V was trimmed by 4 bases and J by 0 bases, leaving 17 bases between them. Germline V gene lookup returns CDR1 MGHRA and CDR2 YSYEKL. CDR3 length equals 17 residues. The entry originates in a study of cytomegalovirus exposure and HLA in healthy donors. Sequenced sample: PBMCs. This receptor was identified in a human donor in good health. V usage is TRBV4-1 and J usage is TRBJ2-3; TRBD2 might be the D (7 bases). This CDR3 is CASSRQGSGASTDTQYF. CDR3 nucleotide sequence: TGCGCCAGCAGCCGTCAGGGGAGCGGGGCTAGCACAGATACGCAGTATTTT.